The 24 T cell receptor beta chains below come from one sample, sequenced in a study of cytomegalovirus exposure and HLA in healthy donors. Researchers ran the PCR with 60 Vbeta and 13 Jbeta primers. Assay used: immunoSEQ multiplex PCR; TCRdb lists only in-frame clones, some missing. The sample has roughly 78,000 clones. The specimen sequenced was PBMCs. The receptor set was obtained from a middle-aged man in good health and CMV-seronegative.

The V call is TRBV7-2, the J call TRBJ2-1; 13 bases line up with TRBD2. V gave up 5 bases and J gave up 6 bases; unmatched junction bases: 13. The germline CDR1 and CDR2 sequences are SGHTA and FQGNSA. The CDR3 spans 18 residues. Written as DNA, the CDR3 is TGTGCCAGCAGCCCTCGGGGGGCGACTAGCGGGGGGCTCAATGAGCAGTTCTTC. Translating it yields CASSPRGATSGGLNEQFF.

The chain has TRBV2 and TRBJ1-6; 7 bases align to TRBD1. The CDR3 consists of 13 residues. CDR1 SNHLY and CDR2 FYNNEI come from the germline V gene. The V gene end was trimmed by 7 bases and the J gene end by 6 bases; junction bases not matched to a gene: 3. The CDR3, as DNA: TGTGCCAGCAAGGACAGGAGTAATTCACCCCTCCACTTT. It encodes CASKDRSNSPLHF.

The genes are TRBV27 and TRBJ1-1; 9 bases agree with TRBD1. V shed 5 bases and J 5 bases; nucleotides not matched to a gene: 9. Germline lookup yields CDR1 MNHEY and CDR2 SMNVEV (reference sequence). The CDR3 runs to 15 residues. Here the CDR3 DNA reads TGTGCCAGCAGTCCCCGGACAGGGGTACGAACTGAAGCTTTCTTT. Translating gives CASSPRTGVRTEAFF.

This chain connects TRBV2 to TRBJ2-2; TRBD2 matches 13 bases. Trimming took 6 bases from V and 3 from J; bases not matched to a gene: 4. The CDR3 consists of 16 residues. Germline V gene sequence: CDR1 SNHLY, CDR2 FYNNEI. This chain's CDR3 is CASRTTSGRDTGELFF. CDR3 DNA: TGTGCCAGCAGAACAACTAGCGGGAGGGACACCGGGGAGCTGTTTTTT.

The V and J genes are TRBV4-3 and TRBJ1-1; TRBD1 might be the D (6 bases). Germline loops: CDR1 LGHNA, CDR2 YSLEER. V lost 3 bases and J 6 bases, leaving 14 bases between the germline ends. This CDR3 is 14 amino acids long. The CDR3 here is CASSHRSGGPEAFF. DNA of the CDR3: TGCGCCAGCAGCCACAGATCGGGGGGGCCTGAAGCTTTCTTT.

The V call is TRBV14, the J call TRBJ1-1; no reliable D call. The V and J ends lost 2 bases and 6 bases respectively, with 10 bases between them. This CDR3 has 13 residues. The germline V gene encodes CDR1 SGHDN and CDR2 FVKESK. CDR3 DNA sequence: TGTGCCAGCAGCCAAATGATGCAGGCTGAAGCTTTCTTT. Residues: CASSQMMQAEAFF.

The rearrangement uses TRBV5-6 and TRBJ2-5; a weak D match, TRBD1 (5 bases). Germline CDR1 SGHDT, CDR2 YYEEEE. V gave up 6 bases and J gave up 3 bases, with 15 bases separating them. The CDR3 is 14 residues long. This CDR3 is CASIPTGQEETQYF. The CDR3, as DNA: TGTGCCAGCATCCCTACTGGACAAGAAGAGACCCAGTACTTC.

CDR3 in DNA: TGTGCCAGCAGCTTGGGATTGGAGTACGAGCAGTACTTC. This sequence encodes CASSLGLEYEQYF. The gene calls are TRBV5-4 and TRBJ2-7; unclear D gene. Trimming took off 0 bases at V and 4 bases at J, with 8 bases between the two ends. Germline V CDR1 and CDR2: SGHNT, YYREEE (reference sequence). The CDR3 contains 13 residues.

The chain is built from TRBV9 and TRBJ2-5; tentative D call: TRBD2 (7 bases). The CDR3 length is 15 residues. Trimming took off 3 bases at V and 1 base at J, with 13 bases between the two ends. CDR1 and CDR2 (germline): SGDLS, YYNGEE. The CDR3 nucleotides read TGTGCCAGCAGCGCGAGGGGGGGCCCCCAAGAGACCCAGTACTTC. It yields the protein CASSARGGPQETQYF.

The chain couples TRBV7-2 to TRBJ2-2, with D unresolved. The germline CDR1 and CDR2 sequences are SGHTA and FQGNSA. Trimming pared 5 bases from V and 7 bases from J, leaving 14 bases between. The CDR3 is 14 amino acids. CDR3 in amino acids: CASSAQLGIGELFF. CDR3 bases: TGTGCCAGCAGCGCCCAGCTAGGTATCGGGGAGCTGTTTTTT.

CDR3 residues: CASSATLARETQYF. The CDR3 coding sequence is TGTGCCAGCAGCGCAACACTAGCGAGGGAGACCCAGTACTTC. This sequence joins TRBV9 and TRBJ2-5; 7 bases fit TRBD2. The CDR3 length is 14 residues. Per germline, CDR1 SGDLS and CDR2 YYNGEE. V shed 3 bases and J 5 bases; nucleotides not matched to a gene: 7.

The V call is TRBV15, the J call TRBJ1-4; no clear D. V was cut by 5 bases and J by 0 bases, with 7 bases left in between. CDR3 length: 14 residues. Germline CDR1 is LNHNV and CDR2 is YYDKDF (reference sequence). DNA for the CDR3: TGTGCCACCAGCGTCGCGGCAACTAATGAAAAACTGTTTTTT. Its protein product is CATSVAATNEKLFF.

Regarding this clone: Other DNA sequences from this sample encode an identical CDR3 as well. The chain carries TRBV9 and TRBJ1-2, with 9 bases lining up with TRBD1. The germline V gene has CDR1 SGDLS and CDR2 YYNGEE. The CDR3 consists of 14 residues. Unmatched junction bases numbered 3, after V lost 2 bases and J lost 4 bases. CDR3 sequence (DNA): TGTGCCAGCAGCGTGGAGGACAGGGGCTATGGCTACACCTTC. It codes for CASSVEDRGYGYTF.

The CDR3 DNA reads TGTGCCAGCAGCGTGTGGAAAGGTGGAGCAGATACGCAGTATTTT. As protein: CASSVWKGGADTQYF. The gene calls are TRBV9 and TRBJ2-3; D remains unclear. The ends were cut back, 2 bases at V and 4 bases at J, with 14 bases in the middle. The CDR3 consists of 15 residues. Per the germline V gene, CDR1 is SGDLS and CDR2 is YYNGEE.

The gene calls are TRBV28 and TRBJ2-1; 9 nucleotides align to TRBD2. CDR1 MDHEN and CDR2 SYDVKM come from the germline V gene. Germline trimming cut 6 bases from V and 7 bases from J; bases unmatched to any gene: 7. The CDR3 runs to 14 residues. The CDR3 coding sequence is TGTGCCAGCAGGTCGACTAGCGGAAGAAATGAGCAGTTCTTC. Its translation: CASRSTSGRNEQFF.

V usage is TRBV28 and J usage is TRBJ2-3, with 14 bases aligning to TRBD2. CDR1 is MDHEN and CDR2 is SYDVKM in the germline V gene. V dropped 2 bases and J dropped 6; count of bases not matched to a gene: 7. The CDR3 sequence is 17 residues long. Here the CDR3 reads CASSLGGLAGEVDTQYF. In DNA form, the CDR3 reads TGTGCCAGCAGTTTAGGGGGACTAGCGGGAGAGGTTGATACGCAGTATTTT.

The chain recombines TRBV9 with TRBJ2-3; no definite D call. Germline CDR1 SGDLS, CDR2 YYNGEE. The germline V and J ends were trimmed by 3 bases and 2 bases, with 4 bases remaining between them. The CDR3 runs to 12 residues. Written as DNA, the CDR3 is TGTGCCAGCAGCGGGCACACAGATACGCAGTATTTT. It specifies CASSGHTDTQYF.

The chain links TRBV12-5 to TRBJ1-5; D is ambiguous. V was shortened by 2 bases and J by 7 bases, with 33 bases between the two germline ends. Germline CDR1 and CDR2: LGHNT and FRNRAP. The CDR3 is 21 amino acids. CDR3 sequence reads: CASGLTGSMLLPSGSGQPQHF. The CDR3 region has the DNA TGTGCTAGTGGTTTGACCGGGAGTATGCTGCTCCCCTCCGGTAGTGGGCAGCCCCAGCATTTT.

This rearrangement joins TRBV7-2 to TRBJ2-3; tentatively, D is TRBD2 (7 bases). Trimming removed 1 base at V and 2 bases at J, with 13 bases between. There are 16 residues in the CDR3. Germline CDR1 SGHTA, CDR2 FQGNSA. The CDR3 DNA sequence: TGTGCCAGCAGCTTAGGAGGGGGAGGGAACACAGATACGCAGTATTTT. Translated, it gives CASSLGGGGNTDTQYF.

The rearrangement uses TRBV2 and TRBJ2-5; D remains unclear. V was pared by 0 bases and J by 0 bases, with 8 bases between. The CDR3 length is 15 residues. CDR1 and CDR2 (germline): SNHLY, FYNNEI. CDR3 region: CASSEALGDQETQYF. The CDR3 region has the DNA TGTGCCAGCAGTGAAGCGCTAGGAGACCAAGAGACCCAGTACTTC.

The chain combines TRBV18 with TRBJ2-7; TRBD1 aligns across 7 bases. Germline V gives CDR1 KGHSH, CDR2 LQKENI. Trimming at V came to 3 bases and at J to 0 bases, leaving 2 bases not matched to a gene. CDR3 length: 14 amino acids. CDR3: CASSPRTGSYEQYF. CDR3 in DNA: TGTGCCAGCTCACCTAGGACAGGCTCCTACGAGCAGTACTTC.

The CDR3 nucleotides read TGCAGCGTTGGTCAGGGCTCAACAGATACGCAGTATTTT. Its protein product is CSVGQGSTDTQYF. The J gene is TRBJ2-3, the V gene TRBV29-1; D is perhaps TRBD1 (5 bases). The CDR3 is 13 amino acids. Trimming left V 4 bases short and J 3 bases short, with 11 bases between. Germline V lookup: CDR1 SQVTM, CDR2 ANQGSEA.

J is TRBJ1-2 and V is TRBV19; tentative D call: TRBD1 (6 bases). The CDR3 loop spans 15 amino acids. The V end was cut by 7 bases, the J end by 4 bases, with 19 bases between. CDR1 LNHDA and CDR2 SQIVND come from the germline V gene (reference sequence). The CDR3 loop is CASIQRTDNPYGYTF. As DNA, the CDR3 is TGTGCCAGTATCCAAAGGACAGATAATCCCTATGGCTACACCTTC.

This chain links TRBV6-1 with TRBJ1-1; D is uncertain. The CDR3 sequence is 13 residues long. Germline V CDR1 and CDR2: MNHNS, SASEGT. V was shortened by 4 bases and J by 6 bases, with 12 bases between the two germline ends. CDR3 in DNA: TGTGCCAGCAGTGGGACTTTGACCGCTGAAGCTTTCTTT. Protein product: CASSGTLTAEAFF.